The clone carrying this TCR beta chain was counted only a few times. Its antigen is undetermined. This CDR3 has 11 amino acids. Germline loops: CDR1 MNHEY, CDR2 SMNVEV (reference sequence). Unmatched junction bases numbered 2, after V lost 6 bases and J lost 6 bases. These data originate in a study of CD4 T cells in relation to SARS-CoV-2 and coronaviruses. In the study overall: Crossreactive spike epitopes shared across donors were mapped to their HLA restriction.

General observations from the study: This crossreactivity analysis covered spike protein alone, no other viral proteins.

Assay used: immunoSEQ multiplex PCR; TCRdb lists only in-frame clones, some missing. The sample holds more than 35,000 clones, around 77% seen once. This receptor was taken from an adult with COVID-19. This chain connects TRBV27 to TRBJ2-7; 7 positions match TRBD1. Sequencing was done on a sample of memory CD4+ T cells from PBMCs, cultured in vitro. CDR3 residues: CASRTGLEQYF. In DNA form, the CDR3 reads TGTGCCAGCAGGACAGGGCTCGAGCAGTACTTC.